These T cell receptor beta chains were read from a single sample in a study of blood T cell repertoires in COVID-19. The method was immunoSEQ multiplex PCR; TCRdb's version includes in-frame clones alone and lacks a portion of them. The sample shows about 270,000 clones, less than 95% of them seen only once. Sequencing was done on a sample of PBMCs or T cells enriched from blood (not recorded which). All receptors come from a man aged 40-50 years who had been exposed to COVID-19. The CDR3 runs from the conserved cysteine through the conserved F or W. D genes are given only for firm matches. A clone size is listed for some rows: how often the clone was seen (once, few, many), or a class if it is expanded.

>TRBD2|NA|TRBJ2-3|TRBV5-4
TGTGCCAGCAGCTTCACTAGCGGCACAGATACGCAGTATTTT
CASSFTSGTDTQYF
>NA|NA|TRBJ1-5|TRBV10-1
TGCGCCAGCAGTGTCATCGGTTATAGCAATCAGCCCCAGCATTTT
CASSVIGYSNQPQHF
>TRBD1|NA|TRBJ2-2|TRBV27
TGTGCCAGCAGTTTCACGTGGACAGGGAACACCGGGGAGCTGTTTTTT
CASSFTWTGNTGELFF
>NA|NA|TRBJ1-2|TRBV11-2
TGTGCCAGCAGCTTAAATTCACAGGACACTGTCTTC
CASSLNSQDTVF
>NA|NA|TRBJ2-7|TRBV27
TGTGCCAGCAACCCACTTTGGGAGTTGCGGCCCTACGAGCAGTACTTC
CASNPLWELRPYEQYF
>NA|NA|TRBJ2-7|TRBV5-4
TGTGCCAGCAGCGATGAACACAGGGGAGGCCGGCAGTACTTC
CASSDEHRGGRQYF
>TRBD1|NA|TRBJ1-5|TRBV9
TGTGCCAGCAGCGGACCGGGACAGGGTAATCAGCCCCAGCATTTT
CASSGPGQGNQPQHF
>NA|NA|TRBJ1-2|TRBV30
TGTGCCGCGGGGAACTATGGCTACACCTTC
CAAGNYGYTF
>NA|NA|TRBJ1-3|TRBV3-1/TRBV3-2
TGTGCCAGCAGCCCACCGGGGTTTGGGGTCTCTGGAAACACCATATATTTT
CASSPPGFGVSGNTIYF
>NA|NA|TRBJ1-1|TRBV27
TGTGCCAGCCGGGGGAAGAACACTGAAGCTTTCTTT
CASRGKNTEAFF
>TRBD1|NA|TRBJ1-6|TRBV19
TGTGCCAGTAGTACCTTCAGACAGGGGGCGAACAATTCACCCCTCCACTTT
CASSTFRQGANNSPLHF
>NA|NA|TRBJ2-1|TRBV7-2
TGTGCCAGCAGCTTCGGTGTGTACAATGAGCAGTTCTTC
CASSFGVYNEQFF
>NA|NA|TRBJ1-2|TRBV3-1/TRBV3-2
TGTGCCAGCAGCCAAGTTTTCGAGAGTATCTATGGCTACACCTTC
CASSQVFESIYGYTF
>NA|NA|TRBJ1-1|TRBV27
TGTGCCAGCAGGCAGGGCACTGAAGCTTTCTTT
CASRQGTEAFF
>NA|NA|TRBJ1-2|TRBV4-3
TGCGCCAGCAGCCAAGTGTGGGGCTCTAACTATGGCTACACCTTC
CASSQVWGSNYGYTF
>NA|NA|TRBJ1-5|TRBV10-3
TGTGCCATCTGTTCTGGGCTGGATCAGCCCCAGCATTTT
CAICSGLDQPQHF
>TRBD2|NA|TRBJ2-1|TRBV12-5
TGTGCTAGTGCTCTGGAAGGAGGGAGGGCAAATGAGCAGTTCTTC
CASALEGGRANEQFF
>TRBD1|NA|TRBJ2-7|TRBV7-2
TGTGCCAGCCGACAGGGAACCTACGAGCAGTACTTC
CASRQGTYEQYF
>NA|NA|TRBJ2-5|TRBV28
TGTGCCAGCAGTCCTGGGGGGAACCTCCAAGAGACCCAGTACTTC
CASSPGGNLQETQYF
>NA|once|TRBJ2-6|TRBV19
TGTGCCAGTAGTATTTCCGGGAATCCTGGGGCCAACGTCCTGACTTTC
CASSISGNPGANVLTF
>NA|NA|TRBJ2-3|TRBV9
TGTGCCAGCAGCATTAACCGGGACACCACCACAGATACGCAGTATTTT
CASSINRDTTTDTQYF
>NA|NA|TRBJ1-3|TRBV7-2
TGTGCCAGCCAAGAGCCGGGAGGAAACACCATATATTTT
CASQEPGGNTIYF
>TRBD2|NA|TRBJ2-2|TRBV28
TGTGCCAGCAGTTTAAACTTGGCGGGAGTAGTGACCGGGGAGCTGTTTTTT
CASSLNLAGVVTGELFF
>NA|NA|TRBJ1-6|TRBV2
TGTGCCAGCAGGGGACAACTCGGTTCACCCCTCCACTTT
CASRGQLGSPLHF
>NA|NA|TRBJ2-7|TRBV6-1
TGTGCCAGCAGTGAAGCGTCCGTAGCACTACCCTACGAGCAGTACTTC
CASSEASVALPYEQYF
>NA|NA|TRBJ2-1|TRBV6-5
TGTGCCAGCGACCCTGGAGGCATCGACAATGAGCAGTTCTTC
CASDPGGIDNEQFF
>TRBD1|NA|TRBJ2-7|TRBV6-2/TRBV6-3
TGTGCCAGCAGTTTTGGGACAGGCTCCTACGAGCAGTACTTC
CASSFGTGSYEQYF
>NA|NA|TRBJ2-1|TRBV9
TGTGCCAGCAGCGCCCCCCGGGAAGCGTCCGGCAAATACAATGAGCAGTTCTTC
CASSAPREASGKYNEQFF
>TRBD1|NA|TRBJ1-2|TRBV19
TGTGCCAGTAGTATAGCGCACCGGTCAGGGGGCGCTGATGGCTACACCTTC
CASSIAHRSGGADGYTF
>NA|NA|TRBJ2-5|TRBV6-5
TGTGCCAGCAGATCTATCAGGGGTGAGGAGACCCAGTACTTC
CASRSIRGEETQYF
>TRBD1|NA|TRBJ2-7|TRBV19
TGTGCCAGTAGTGTGCTTATGACAGGGCGTGGGGGTAGCGAGCAGTACTTC
CASSVLMTGRGGSEQYF
>TRBD2|NA|TRBJ2-1|TRBV7-9
TGTGCCAGCAGCCCTAATTTAGCGGGAGGGCCGAAGAGCAATGAGCAGTTCTTC
CASSPNLAGGPKSNEQFF
>TRBD1|NA|TRBJ2-5|TRBV28
TGTGCCAGCAGTTCAATGCACACCTCACAGGGGGGACGGGAGACCCAGTACTTC
CASSSMHTSQGGRETQYF
>NA|NA|TRBJ2-5|TRBV24-1
TGTGCCACCAGTGATTTGGTGGCGGAGCAAGAGACCCAGTACTTC
CATSDLVAEQETQYF
>TRBD1|NA|TRBJ1-1|TRBV6-5
TGTGCCAGCATCATCACAGGGGGTGACCGTGAAGCTTTCTTT
CASIITGGDREAFF
>TRBD1|NA|TRBJ2-3|TRBV6-6
TGTGCCAGCAGAACCGGGACAGGGGGATTCAGGGATACGCAGTATTTT
CASRTGTGGFRDTQYF
>TRBD1|NA|TRBJ1-3|TRBV2
TGTGCCAGCAGCGTGGACAGGGGCGCTGGAAACACCATATATTTT
CASSVDRGAGNTIYF
>NA|NA|TRBJ2-1|TRBV6-2/TRBV6-3
TGTGCCAGCAGTTACAGCACCTACAATGAGCAGTTCTTC
CASSYSTYNEQFF
>NA|NA|TRBJ1-2|TRBV7-2
TGTGCCAGCAGCCCCAAGCTCGTCAATACTAACTATGGCTACACCTTC
CASSPKLVNTNYGYTF
>NA|NA|TRBJ2-7|TRBV27
TGTGCCAGCAGTCCCCTAGGTCTCGATAGCGACGAGCAGTACTTC
CASSPLGLDSDEQYF
>TRBD2|NA|TRBJ2-1|TRBV7-2
TGTGCCAGCAGCTTAGAGTTCAGACTAGCGGACAATGAGCAGTTCTTC
CASSLEFRLADNEQFF
>NA|NA|TRBJ2-2|TRBV7-8
TGTGCCAGCAGCTTCTCAGAGAGCGACACCGGGGAGCTGTTTTTT
CASSFSESDTGELFF
>NA|NA|TRBJ1-6|TRBV2
TGTGCCAGCAGTGAAGAAGGGGTGGGGATTTCACCCCTCCACTTT
CASSEEGVGISPLHF
>NA|NA|TRBJ2-7|TRBV5-4
TGTGCCAGCAGCTTGAACGGGTTAATAATACCCTACGAGCAGTACTTC
CASSLNGLIIPYEQYF